A single sample is the source of the 25 T cell receptor beta chains below, sequenced in a study of T-cell reconstitution after alpha-beta-depleted transplantation in children (dated by TCRdb to about 2016). Library creation used PCR. The sequencing machine was an Illumina HiSeq 2500. TCR libraries were prepared with molecular barcoding, using unique molecular identifiers to normalize TCRbeta repertoire quantification. TCRdb reprocessed the public reads (quality trimming at Q25 with fastp, clone calling with MiXCR) and kept in-frame beta chains. CDR3 protein duplicates are merged, each entry listing the most common genes and DNA. Here the sample has approximately 650,000 distinct CDR3 sequences; under 15% occur a single time. 0.79% of the sample is held by the ten biggest clonotypes. The treatment or condition label of this sample denotes: allogeneic hematopoietic cell transplantation with graft depleted of TCRalphabeta T cells and CD19 B cells.

This specimen consisted of PBMCs, obtained before TCRalphabeta/CD19-depleted stem cell transplant. These receptors were collected from a girl aged 2 to 9 with congenital amegakaryocytic thrombocytopenia, due to receive a stem cell transplant.

This clonotype was found many times. The rearrangement uses TRBV29-1 and TRBJ2-7, with a tentative D call TRBD2 (6 bases). Per germline, CDR1 SQVTM and CDR2 ANQGSEA. This CDR3 is 13 amino acids long. V was trimmed by 4 bases and J by 0 bases, leaving 10 bases between them. Here the CDR3 DNA reads TGCAGCGTTGTTGGCGGGGTCTCCTACGAGCAGTACTTC. It yields the protein CSVVGGVSYEQYF.

This clonotype was recorded a few times. The chain carries TRBV11-2 and TRBJ2-5; D is unresolved. The CDR3 consists of 12 residues. Deletions cut 5 bases from V and 4 bases from J, with 8 bases between. Germline assignment: CDR1 SGHAT and CDR2 FQNNGV. Here the CDR3 reads CASSAFLETQYF. The CDR3 DNA sequence: TGTGCCAGCAGCGCATTCCTAGAGACCCAGTACTTC.

This clonotype showed up many times. The rearrangement joins TRBV6-1 to TRBJ1-6; 7 nucleotides line up with TRBD1. Germline V gives CDR1 MNHNS, CDR2 SASEGT. The length of the CDR3 is 14 residues. The junction had 8 bases not matched to a gene; V was cut back by 6 bases and J by 9 bases. CDR3 DNA: TGTGCCAGCAGCAGAGGGACAGAAGGTTCACCCCTCCACTTT. It translates to CASSRGTEGSPLHF.

This clonotype came up a few times. The V gene is TRBV7-3, the J gene TRBJ2-3, with 7 bases that match TRBD1. The germline CDR1 and CDR2 sequences are SGHTA and FQGTGA. Trimming cost V 5 bases and J 0 bases; bases outside gene matches: 5. The CDR3 has 15 amino acids. CDR3 loop: CASSPGGPSTDTQYF. CDR3 sequence (DNA): TGTGCCAGCAGCCCAGGGGGACCAAGCACAGATACGCAGTATTTT.

This clonotype has more than one count but fewer than ten. This rearrangement joins TRBV7-8 to TRBJ2-1, with D possibly being TRBD2 (5 bases). Trimming cost V 3 bases and J 1 base, with 13 bases left between them. This CDR3 has 16 amino acids. CDR1 and CDR2 (germline): SGHVS, FQNEAQ. CDR3 in amino acids: CASSFLSANSYNEQFF. The CDR3 DNA sequence: TGTGCCAGCAGCTTCCTTAGCGCAAATTCCTACAATGAGCAGTTCTTC.

This clonotype appeared many times. This chain joins TRBV9 and TRBJ1-1, with a weak D call TRBD1 (6 bases). This CDR3 region has 15 residues. Germline assignment: CDR1 SGDLS and CDR2 YYNGEE. V was shortened by 4 bases and J by 6 bases, with 19 bases between the two germline ends. This CDR3 reads CASSSPKGGISEAFF. CDR3 bases: TGTGCCAGCAGCTCCCCGAAAGGGGGGATTTCTGAAGCTTTCTTT. Combining the CDR3 with reference TRBV9 and TRBJ1-1 gives the whole variable domain DSGVTQTPKHLITATGQRVTLRCSPRSGDLSVYWYQQSLDQGLQFLIQYYNGEERAKGNILERFSAQQFPDLHSELNLSSLELGDSALYFCASSSPKGGISEAFFGQGTRLTVV.

This clonotype was recorded a few times. The V call is TRBV14, the J call TRBJ2-1; 8 bases are shared with TRBD2. This CDR3 spans 16 amino acids. Germline V CDR1 and CDR2: SGHDN, FVKESK. With V trimmed by 1 base and J by 8 bases, 10 bases remained unmatched. The CDR3 region has the DNA TGTGCCAGCAGCCAAGTCAGGCTAGCGGGTCTCGATGAGCAGTTCTTC. This gives the protein CASSQVRLAGLDEQFF. Together with reference TRBV14 and TRBJ2-1, the CDR3 gives the full variable domain: EAGVTQFPSHSVIEKGQTVTLRCDPISGHDNLYWYRRVMGKEIKFLLHFVKESKQDESGMPNNRFLAERTGGTYSTLKVQPAELEDSGVYFCASSQVRLAGLDEQFFGPGTRLTVL.

There are many counts of this clonotype. This chain connects TRBV29-1 to TRBJ2-3; 10 bases are shared with TRBD2. This CDR3 spans 13 amino acids. In germline, CDR1 is SQVTM, CDR2 ANQGSEA. The junction had 3 bases not matched to a gene; V was cut back by 4 bases and J by 5 bases. CDR3 bases: TGCAGCGTTGGGGCTAGCGGGAGAGATACGCAGTATTTT. This codes for CSVGASGRDTQYF.

This clonotype was seen more than once but under ten times. The rearrangement joins TRBV20-1 to TRBJ2-3; possibly TRBD1 or TRBD2 for D (6 bases each). The V and J ends lost 7 bases and 0 bases respectively, with 11 bases between them. CDR1 DFQATT and CDR2 SNEGSKA come from the germline V gene (reference sequence). The CDR3 spans 13 residues. CDR3 bases: TGCAGTGTTACAGGGACTAGCACAGATACGCAGTATTTT. Translation: CSVTGTSTDTQYF.

This rearrangement joins TRBV30 to TRBJ2-2; possibly TRBD1 for D (5 bases). The CDR3 spans 14 residues. V lost 5 bases to trimming and J lost 4 bases, with 14 bases between them. The germline gives CDR1 GTSNPN, CDR2 SVGIG (reference sequence). In nucleotides, the CDR3 is TGTGCCTGGCATACAGGCGTGGGCACCGGGGAGCTGTTTTTT. Translated, it gives CAWHTGVGTGELFF.

This rearrangement joins TRBV11-2 to TRBJ2-3, with a possible D match to TRBD2 (6 bases). Germline V gene lookup returns CDR1 SGHAT and CDR2 FQNNGV. The CDR3 spans 17 residues. V lost 5 bases, J lost 2 bases, and 20 bases lay in between. CDR3 in DNA: TGTGCCAGCAGCGACAAGACGGGAGAGGGCTACACAGATACGCAGTATTTT. This encodes CASSDKTGEGYTDTQYF.

This clonotype was recorded at least ten times. The chain uses TRBV5-1 and TRBJ2-1; D is ambiguous. The V end was cut by 2 bases, the J end by 7 bases, with 13 bases between. CDR1 and CDR2 from the germline V gene are SGHRS and YFSETQ. The CDR3 extends over 14 amino acids. In DNA, the CDR3 is TGCGCCAGCAGCTTACGGCCCGGTTGGAATGAGCAGTTCTTC. Residues: CASSLRPGWNEQFF.

This clonotype appeared many times. The genes are TRBV30 and TRBJ2-1; 8 nucleotides agree with TRBD1. Germline V lookup: CDR1 GTSNPN, CDR2 SVGIG (reference sequence). Unmatched junction bases numbered 3, after V lost 5 bases and J lost 3 bases. The CDR3 sequence is 13 residues long. DNA of the CDR3: TGTGCCTGGCTACAGGGGGTCTACAATGAGCAGTTCTTC. It yields the protein CAWLQGVYNEQFF.

This clonotype turned up a few times. V is TRBV20-1 and J is TRBJ2-5, with 8 bases fitting TRBD1. The CDR3 consists of 14 residues. V lost 1 base, J lost 1 base, and 2 bases stayed unmatched. The V gene's germline CDR1 is DFQATT and CDR2 SNEGSKA (reference sequence). CDR3 region: CSARVTGGQETQYF. In DNA, the CDR3 is TGCAGTGCTAGAGTTACAGGGGGCCAAGAGACCCAGTACTTC.

There are many counts of this clonotype. This chain connects TRBV5-4 to TRBJ1-1; D gene uncertain. This CDR3 spans 14 amino acids. Germline V gives CDR1 SGHNT, CDR2 YYREEE (reference sequence). V lost 4 bases and J 4 bases, leaving 14 bases between the germline ends. The CDR3 spells CASSVAVSSTEAFF. CDR3 in DNA: TGTGCCAGCAGCGTTGCGGTCAGCTCCACTGAAGCTTTCTTT.

The chain links TRBV7-7 to TRBJ2-2, with a weak D call TRBD1 (5 bases). The CDR3 consists of 16 residues. Germline CDR1 reads SSHAT; CDR2 reads FNYEAQ (reference sequence). V was clipped by 5 bases and J by 0 bases, with 13 bases between them. The CDR3 is CASSTLGVPNTGELFF. DNA for the CDR3: TGTGCCAGCAGCACTTTAGGGGTCCCGAACACCGGGGAGCTGTTTTTT. Together with reference TRBV7-7 and TRBJ2-2, the CDR3 gives the full variable domain: GAGVSQSPRYKVTKRGQDVTLRCDPISSHATLYWYQQALGQGPEFLTYFNYEAQPDKSGLPSDRFSAERPEGSISTLTIQRTEQRDSAMYRCASSTLGVPNTGELFFGEGSRLTVL.

On this clonotype: A much larger clonotype is one base distant, so this may be a read error. This chain links TRBV28 with TRBJ2-7; D uncertain. CDR3 length: 17 residues. Germline values: CDR1 MDHEN, CDR2 SYDVKM. V lost 11 bases and J lost 1, with 27 bases in between. Here the CDR3 DNA reads TGTGCCTGCAATCCCCTGGGCGGACGGCCGATTTCCTACGAGCAGTACTTC. The encoded protein is CACNPLGGRPISYEQYF.

This clonotype was detected many times. The chain links TRBV29-1 to TRBJ2-2; tentative D call: TRBD2 (6 bases). CDR1 SQVTM and CDR2 ANQGSEA come from the germline V gene. V lost 3 bases to trimming and J lost 1 base, with 9 bases between them. The CDR3 runs 14 residues. The CDR3 region is CSVDAGRNTGELFF. CDR3 coding DNA: TGCAGCGTTGATGCGGGGAGGAACACCGGGGAGCTGTTTTTT.

To note about this clonotype: This may be a read error: a much more frequent sequence differs by one nucleotide. The V call is TRBV5-1, the J call TRBJ2-1; 8 bases agree with TRBD1. The CDR3 consists of 15 residues. Germline CDR1 is SGHRS and CDR2 is YFSETQ. V lost 4 bases and J lost 8; bases outside the gene matches: 11. The CDR3 reads CASSPRDRPEHEQFF. The CDR3 DNA is TGCGCCAGCAGCCCCCGGGACAGGCCCGAACATGAGCAGTTCTTC.

The chain is built from TRBV5-1 and TRBJ2-2; 9 nucleotides match TRBD2. CDR1 and CDR2 (germline): SGHRS, YFSETQ. The V gene end was trimmed by 6 bases and the J gene end by 0 bases; junction bases not matched to a gene: 3. The CDR3 consists of 15 residues. The CDR3: CASTSGRTNTGELFF. CDR3 coding DNA: TGCGCCAGCACCAGCGGGAGGACGAACACCGGGGAGCTGTTTTTT.

The chain couples TRBV20-1 to TRBJ1-2; 7 nucleotides line up with TRBD1. Looked up from germline, CDR1 is DFQATT and CDR2 is SNEGSKA (reference sequence). The CDR3 sequence is 14 residues long. V shed 5 bases and J 1 base; nucleotides not matched to a gene: 7. The CDR3 region is CSALSPGGNYGYTF. The CDR3 DNA reads TGCAGTGCTCTGAGCCCAGGGGGTAACTATGGCTACACCTTC.

This clonotype was observed at least ten times. The CDR3, as DNA: TGTGCCAGTAGTATTCGGCGGGGCTCTAGCACAGATACGCAGTATTTT. Protein sequence: CASSIRRGSSTDTQYF. The chain uses TRBV19 and TRBJ2-3, with a possible D match to TRBD2 (6 bases). The germline gives CDR1 LNHDA, CDR2 SQIVND (reference sequence). V gave up 3 bases and J gave up 0 bases, with 13 bases separating them. This CDR3 has 16 residues.

The chain combines TRBV29-1 with TRBJ2-5; D might be TRBD1 (6 bases). CDR1 and CDR2 from the germline V gene are SQVTM and ANQGSEA. This CDR3 has 12 residues. V dropped 1 base and J dropped 3 bases, with 6 bases sitting between them. Here the CDR3 DNA reads TGCAGCGTTGAAGGGACAGAAGAGACCCAGTACTTC. Translation: CSVEGTEETQYF.

This chain links TRBV6-1 with TRBJ2-7; 8 positions agree with TRBD2. The V gene's germline CDR1 is MNHNS and CDR2 SASEGT. The J segment lost 0 bases and the V segment lost 6 bases, leaving 7 bases of the junction unmatched. The CDR3 spans 15 residues. CDR3 coding DNA: TGTGCCAGCAGCACCGCTAGCGGGCTCTCCTACGAGCAGTACTTC. Amino acids: CASSTASGLSYEQYF.

This clonotype occurred many times. V usage is TRBV6-1 and J usage is TRBJ2-3; maybe TRBD2 (5 bases). The CDR3 is made up of 16 amino acids. Germline V gives CDR1 MNHNS, CDR2 SASEGT. Trimming removed 6 bases at V and 4 bases at J, with 20 bases between. In nucleotides, the CDR3 is TGTGCCAGCAGCTCCAACGGGATATTGGCCGCAGATACGCAGTATTTT. It codes for CASSSNGILAADTQYF.